The subject of this entry is one TCR beta chain. Its antigen is currently not known. The record has no base qualities; no much larger clone is one base away. The protocol used for the library was the immunoSEQ multiplex PCR assay. The multiplex PCR relied on a mix of 60 forward primers for TCR Vbeta segments and 13 reverse primers for TCR Jbeta segments. Amplification of the CDR3 region of rearranged TCR beta genes was performed with a multiplex PCR assay on genomic DNA. Amplified TCR beta libraries were sequenced as 87-base-pair reads on the Illumina HiSeq System. In the source study's methods: A later analysis tallied about 77 million unique TCR beta chains across the 666 repertoires, and approximately 12 million of those chains were shared by two or more donors. To remove PCR and sequencing errors, raw reads were error-corrected and collapsed into unique sequences using a nearest-neighbor algorithm that merged closely related sequences. V, D and J gene segments were assigned by aligning CDR3 sequences to IMGT reference sequences. For a sequence to be retained, at least a six-nucleotide match to both a V gene segment and a J gene segment was required. A rearrangement was called productive if the CDR3 had no stop codons and remained in frame with V and J, and every other rearrangement was called non-productive. CDR3 was defined by IMGT convention, running from the second conserved V-encoded cysteine to the conserved J-encoded phenylalanine. The earlier analysis of roughly 590 of the donors excluded any sequence lacking an unambiguous match to a single V gene segment. In an earlier analysis of approximately 590 of the donors, V segments were called functional above 56.7% productive rearrangements and were called segregating when the between-donor standard deviation exceeded 5%. A statistical classification framework was developed to diagnose cytomegalovirus status using the catalog of TCR beta chain sequences. V and J gene assignment, in a later analysis, came from comparing TCR nucleotide sequences with IMGT/GENE-DB human TR gene sequences. A later analysis assigned CDR3 sequences and most-parsimonious VDJ recombination scenarios with the TCRdist pipeline. In a later analysis, each TCR beta chain was defined by its CDR3 amino acid sequence together with its V-gene family, and reads lacking a unique V-gene family were excluded. As a way to deal with suspected cross-contamination and a sequencing artifact, a later analysis dropped nearly 600 nucleotide sequences that were highly shared and had low generation probability. A later analysis calculated a clonal expansion index for each public chain from normalized within-repertoire ranks of inferred template counts. In a later analysis, generation probabilities were computed using a VDJ recombination model fitted to out-of-frame rearrangements, and the results were checked against IGoR. A later analysis scored TCR-TCR, TCR-HLA and TCR-CMV co-occurrence with hypergeometric tests, applying a repertoire-size bias correction to TCR pairs. In a later analysis, false discovery rates were estimated by permuting HLA or CMV assignments 20 times. In a later analysis, co-occurring TCRs were grouped using DBSCAN, and TCRdist sequence similarity was added for clustering within HLA-allele-positive subsets. Co-occurrence clustering excluded repertoires with fewer than 30,000 or more than 120,000 public chains, plus five with anomalous nucleotide sharing. TCRdb retrieved this table from immuneACCESS and kept in-frame rearrangements only. Not all clones are present; in checked studies, unresolved V genes account for under half, and no reason is known for the remainder. The V and J calls and clone size were taken over from that table, and D and trimming were inferred from the DNA. Within this sample are more than 130,000 clones, with around 72% of them counted one time only. The top ten constitute 14% of the sample.

The record originates from a study of cytomegalovirus exposure and HLA in healthy donors (dated by TCRdb to the late 2010s). With respect to the entire study: An earlier analysis of some 600 of the donors reported roughly 300 Gb of sequence data and 117 million unique TCR beta sequences obtained from about 200 million T cells. An early release that covered some 630 HLA-typed donors contained around 300 gigabases of sequencing data and 85 million to 100 million unique TCR sequences. Genome-wide SNP genotypes for about 65% of the roughly 700 donors were used in a later genetic analysis, which treated that subset as a discovery cohort. In the later analysis, no new phenotypic data were used to find candidate immune exposures; instead, reliance was placed on TCR beta sequences and their occurrence across donors. Besides the first cohort of approximately 710 subjects, a separate validation cohort made up of 120 different subjects was used. Across 398 genotyped donors of the cohort, an average of approximately 240,000 unique TCR beta nucleotide sequences per donor were sequenced, and approximately 17% of those sequences were non-productive. A later analysis re-analyzed previously published TCR beta repertoires from 666 donors and added high-resolution HLA genotyping to study TCR occurrence patterns. Donor age, sex, ethnicity and CMV serostatus were compiled together with the repertoire data. All discovery cohort repertoires had been generated on a single sequencing platform. Of the roughly 400 genotyped donors, about 80% fell in the genetic ancestry cluster associated with self-reported Caucasian donors. Typing coverage differed by locus: A, B, C, DRB1 and DQB1 were typed in about 620-640 donors, DQA1 in 500 to 550, DPA1 in 600 to 610, and DPB1 in 400 to 490. The aim of the study was to test whether cataloging public T cell receptors could identify signatures of past pathogen exposure. HLA typing covered class I and class II loci at four-digit resolution. An earlier analysis of 587 of the donors applied high-throughput TCR beta sequencing to assess whether each TCR beta V gene segment acted as functional or pseudogenic. Roughly 5 DR-DQ haplotypes were handled as single units for association and clustering, since linkage in the cohort was strong. High-throughput TCR immunosequencing, statistical association of individual TCRs with disease status, and machine learning were combined to predict cytomegalovirus infection status. Using immunosequencing, the study profiled T cell repertoires from approximately 700 subjects and related those repertoires to cytomegalovirus serostatus.

The cohort comprised approximately 700 healthy bone marrow donors. Cohort members were all nominally healthy when sampled, although unrecorded immune exposures were likely present. CMV serostatus was recorded as positive for just under 300 and negative for about 55% of the 666 cohort members, whereas no CMV serostatus was recorded for the donor in question. A peripheral blood sample was provided by each donor, and peripheral blood mononuclear cells were used for TCR beta sequencing. Genomic DNA was extracted from the blood cell samples with the Qiagen DNeasy Blood Extraction Kit. General conclusions and limits of the study: Some IMGT-functional V segments, including TRBV6-2 and TRBV6-3, could not be distinguished by the 87-base-pair reads and were therefore excluded. In a later analysis, the rate of TCR association differed among HLA loci, with DRB1 alleles having the most associated TCRs and HLA-C alleles having the fewest. The earlier analysis of about 600 of the donors excluded roughly 16 rarely observed V segments, including chromosome 9 orphons, because counts were too low. In a later analysis, HLA-associated TCR beta chains showed more clonal expansion and lower generation probabilities than non-associated chains that were equally common. Specific HLA alleles were associated with about 17,000 TCR beta sequences at a false discovery rate of 0.05 in a later analysis. Broadly in line with IMGT annotations, most TCR beta V segments showed up in productive rearrangements about 87% or about 30% of the time in an earlier analysis of a few hundred of the donors. A later genetic analysis associated a missense DCLRE1C variant with V-gene and J-gene trimming of TCR beta chains, and an independent cohort replicated the association. The authors suggested that the approach could potentially be extended to other disease states and immunological phenotypes. Roughly uniform sequencing depth across donors was assumed in presence/absence analyses, although this assumption may not hold. When HLA alleles, especially DR and DQ, strongly co-occurred, TCR associations were difficult to assign to individual alleles. Immune exposure information for the cohort was limited to CMV serostatus. Most TCR sequences were observed very rarely across donors, whereas some public TCRs were present in many individuals. Correlated functional status among segregating V segments might be attributable to linkage disequilibrium, but an unknown experimental factor could not be ruled out. Only TCR beta chains were sequenced in this cohort, and the absence of alpha or paired-chain data limited detectable features. In both the original and validation cohorts, the classifier was reported to diagnose cytomegalovirus status with high specificity and sensitivity. Because some donors lacked HLA typing at each locus, the association tests relied only on the typed subset. In vitro tests confirmed that a few of the cytomegalovirus-associated TCR beta chains recognize cytomegalovirus antigens. A total of about 150 TCR beta chains were listed by the study as associated with cytomegalovirus. Several of the top co-occurrence clusters appeared to be linked to parvovirus B19, influenza, CMV and Epstein-Barr virus, according to a later analysis. Most CMV-associated TCR beta chains appeared to be HLA-restricted in a later analysis, and the HLA associations seemed to be driven largely by CMV exposure. A further reported finding was that TCR beta sequences accurately predicted the HLA-A and HLA-B alleles for most subjects in the first cohort. The sequencing pipeline was judged likely to have produced a cluster of highly shared sequence variants as a technical artifact. According to a later genetic analysis, donors in an Asian-associated ancestry cluster had fewer N-insertions in productive TCRs than the approximately 670-donor mean.

The CDR3 measures 13 amino acids from cysteine to phenylalanine. Only CDR3 DNA is held: 39 bases, read in frame from base 1. Between the V and J ends, shortened by 1 base and 8 bases respectively, the junction contains 9 bases. CDR1 and CDR2 were assigned from the germline V gene as SGHNT and YENEEA. The sequence joins TRBV11-3 to TRBJ2-1, with the D gene too uncertain to name. Sequenced: PBMCs. The receptor was derived from a human donor in good health. The CDR3 here reads CASSLGRIDEQFF. The DNA sequence is given as TGTGCCAGCAGCTTAGGCAGGATAGATGAGCAGTTCTTC.